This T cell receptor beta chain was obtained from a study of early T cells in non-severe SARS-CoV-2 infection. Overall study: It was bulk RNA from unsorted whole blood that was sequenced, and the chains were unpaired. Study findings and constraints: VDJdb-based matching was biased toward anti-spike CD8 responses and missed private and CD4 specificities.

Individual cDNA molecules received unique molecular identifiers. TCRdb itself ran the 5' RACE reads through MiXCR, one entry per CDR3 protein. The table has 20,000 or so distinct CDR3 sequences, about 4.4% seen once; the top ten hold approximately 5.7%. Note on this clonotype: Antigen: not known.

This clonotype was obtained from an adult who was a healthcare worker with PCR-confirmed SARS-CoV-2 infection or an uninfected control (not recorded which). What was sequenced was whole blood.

CDR3 amino acids: CASSGLADNEQFF. The CDR3 DNA reads TGTGCCAGCAGCGGTCTAGCGGACAATGAGCAGTTCTTC. V is TRBV7-6 and J is TRBJ2-1; 7 bases are shared with TRBD2. Germline V gene data show CDR1 as SGHVS and CDR2 as FNYEAQ. CDR3 size: 13 residues. With V trimmed by 5 bases and J by 5 bases, 3 bases remained unmatched.